This TCR beta chain was sequenced during a study of T cell responses to AZD1222 COVID-19 vaccine. Study outcomes and limitations: Unmutated variant regions reportedly attract nearly half of all spike-specific TCRs. Distributed over spike, vaccine-associated CD4 TCRs predominated at 160-218 and 743-854. The repertoires were collected only after the peak T cell response.

V lost 0 bases, J lost 10 bases, and 7 bases lay in between. CDR3 length equals 12 residues. The germline CDR1 and CDR2 sequences are LNHNV and YYDKDF (reference sequence). Generated by immunoSEQ multiplex PCR, the TCRdb table keeps only in-frame clones and is missing some. The sample shows about 140,000 clones, 70% to 90% of them seen only once. The table lists this clone with a count of one. Its antigen is not known. The gene calls are TRBV15 and TRBJ2-1, with a possible D match to TRBD2 (5 bases). This clonotype originated in an adult in good health. This specimen consisted of peripheral blood, obtained on day 0 of AZD1222 vaccination. The CDR3 sequence: CATSRESGEQFF. Here the CDR3 DNA reads TGTGCCACCAGCAGAGAAAGCGGAGAGCAGTTCTTC.